The 29 T cell receptor beta chains listed next were all sequenced from one sample in a study of blood T cell repertoires in COVID-19. Generated by immunoSEQ multiplex PCR, the TCRdb table keeps only in-frame clones and is missing some. The table lists fewer than 120,000 clones, approximately 85% of them singletons, with approximately 17% in the top ten. The sequencing input was peripheral blood. The receptor set was obtained from a woman aged 60-75 years with acute or convalescent COVID-19.

This clone was seen more than once but under ten times. This chain joins TRBV5-6 and TRBJ1-6; 10 bases are a match to TRBD1. In germline, CDR1 is SGHDT, CDR2 YYEEEE. The CDR3 sequence is 17 residues long. V shed 3 bases, J shed 9 bases, and the junction held 12 bases outside the gene matches. The CDR3 protein is CASSSTGTGVVGSPLHF. The DNA of the CDR3 is TGTGCCAGCAGCTCGACCGGGACAGGGGTCGTCGGTTCACCCCTCCACTTT.

This rearrangement joins TRBV7-2 to TRBJ2-7; 11 bases are a match to TRBD2. The CDR3 contains 16 residues. J was trimmed by 10 bases and V by 5 bases; bases with no gene match: 16. Germline lookup yields CDR1 SGHTA and CDR2 FQGNSA. The chain's CDR3 is CASSDLTGTSGLVQYF. CDR3 coding DNA: TGTGCCAGCAGCGACCTCACCGGGACTAGCGGCCTGGTACAGTACTTC.

V and J are TRBV10-3 and TRBJ1-4; TRBD1 matches at 9 bases. V shed 6 bases, J shed 8 bases, and the junction held 13 bases outside the gene matches. CDR3 length: 16 residues. Germline CDR1 is ENHRY and CDR2 is SYGVKD. The CDR3 protein is CAISRTGTGSGEKLFF. The CDR3 nucleotides are TGTGCCATCAGCCGCACCGGGACAGGGAGCGGGGAAAAACTGTTTTTT.

This sequence joins TRBV25-1 and TRBJ2-3, with 11 nucleotides matching TRBD2. The junction had 4 bases not matched to a gene; V was cut back by 4 bases and J by 1 base. The CDR3 sequence is 16 residues long. The germline CDR1 and CDR2 sequences are MGHDK and SYGVNS. The CDR3 sequence: CASSGSGGGGTDTQYF. The CDR3 DNA reads TGTGCCAGCAGTGGTAGCGGGGGGGGTGGCACAGATACGCAGTATTTT.

This chain connects TRBV2 to TRBJ1-3; maybe TRBD1 (5 bases). The CDR3 is 13 residues long. Germline CDR1 and CDR2: SNHLY and FYNNEI. The ends were cut back, 6 bases at V and 8 bases at J, with 14 bases in the middle. This CDR3 reads CASSPSWGDTIYF. In DNA, the CDR3 is TGTGCCAGCAGCCCTTCTTGGGGGGACACCATATATTTT.

V and J are TRBV14 and TRBJ1-6, with D perhaps matching TRBD1 (6 bases). Trimming removed 4 bases from V and 7 bases from J, with 14 bases in between. The CDR3 sequence is 15 residues long. Germline CDR1 reads SGHDN; CDR2 reads FVKESK. In nucleotides, the CDR3 is TGTGCCAGCAGCCTGCAGGACAGTAGAAATTCACCCCTCCACTTT. This gives the protein CASSLQDSRNSPLHF.

V is TRBV3-1 (or the pseudogene TRBV3-2) and J is TRBJ2-7; D not resolved. V was shortened by 3 bases and J by 3 bases, with 9 bases between the two germline ends. This CDR3 contains 13 residues. CDR1 and CDR2 (germline): LGHDT, YNNKEL (reference sequence). CDR3 protein: CASSHGVNYEQYF. In nucleotides, the CDR3 is TGTGCCAGCAGCCATGGAGTGAACTACGAGCAGTACTTC.

This rearrangement joins TRBV28 to TRBJ1-2; 7 nucleotides align to TRBD1. The length of the CDR3 is 15 residues. CDR1 and CDR2 (germline): MDHEN, SYDVKM. V shed 6 bases and J 3 bases; nucleotides not matched to a gene: 10. The CDR3 reads CASRSGTEADYGYTF. For the CDR3, the DNA is TGTGCCAGCAGGAGTGGGACAGAAGCCGACTATGGCTACACCTTC.

The rearrangement links TRBV2 to TRBJ1-5; D uncertain. Germline V gene sequence: CDR1 SNHLY, CDR2 FYNNEI. The V end was cut by 3 bases, the J end by 3 bases, with 12 bases between. The CDR3 extends over 15 amino acids. CDR3 residues: CASSEGRQNNQPQHF. The DNA of the CDR3 is TGTGCCAGCAGTGAGGGCAGGCAGAACAATCAGCCCCAGCATTTT.

The chain joins TRBV5-1 to TRBJ1-6; 8 nucleotides align to TRBD1. Germline loops: CDR1 SGHRS, CDR2 YFSETQ. V shed 7 bases, J shed 4 bases, and the junction held 7 bases outside the gene matches. The CDR3 is 15 residues long. The chain's CDR3 is CASASGQDYNSPLHF. CDR3 nucleotide sequence: TGCGCCAGCGCTTCGGGACAGGATTATAATTCACCCCTCCACTTT.

The chain carries TRBV6-5 and TRBJ2-7, with D unclear. The CDR3 runs to 13 residues. Trimming stripped 7 bases from V and 0 bases from J, with 10 bases between. Germline CDR1 is MNHEY and CDR2 is SVGAGI. For the CDR3, the DNA is TGTGCCAGCAAGGAACGGAGCTCCTACGAGCAGTACTTC. Residues: CASKERSSYEQYF.

V usage is TRBV7-2 and J usage is TRBJ2-7; possibly TRBD1 for D (6 bases). The CDR3 consists of 13 residues. Germline values: CDR1 SGHTA, CDR2 FQGNSA. Trimming stripped 5 bases from V and 2 bases from J, with 10 bases between. CDR3 amino acids: CASSLGTTYEQYF. The DNA of the CDR3 is TGTGCCAGCAGCCTCGGGACAACCTACGAGCAGTACTTC.

This clone was detected only once. The chain couples TRBV3-1 (or the pseudogene TRBV3-2) to TRBJ2-5; 8 positions match TRBD2. The trim removed 4 bases at V and 2 bases at J, leaving 12 bases unmatched. The CDR3 covers 17 residues. Germline CDR1 LGHDT, CDR2 YNNKEL (reference sequence). CDR3 nucleotides: TGTGCCAGCAGCCGACCTGAAAGACTAGCGTCACAAGAGACCCAGTACTTC. As protein: CASSRPERLASQETQYF.

The rearrangement links TRBV30 to TRBJ2-3, with 7 bases fitting TRBD2. J was trimmed by 3 bases and V by 7 bases; bases with no gene match: 10. This CDR3 comprises 14 residues. Germline values: CDR1 GTSNPN, CDR2 SVGIG (reference sequence). CDR3 residues: CASTSGLETDTQYF. The CDR3 DNA follows: TGTGCCTCCACCTCCGGACTAGAAACAGATACGCAGTATTTT.

The genes are TRBV7-2 and TRBJ1-3; unclear D gene. This CDR3 comprises 17 residues. V was clipped by 5 bases and J by 0 bases, with 17 bases between them. Germline V lookup: CDR1 SGHTA, CDR2 FQGNSA. For the CDR3, the DNA is TGTGCCAGCAGCCCCCAAATCCGGGTGAGCTCTGGAAACACCATATATTTT. This gives the protein CASSPQIRVSSGNTIYF.

The chain recombines TRBV9 with TRBJ2-5; the D gene is possibly TRBD1 (6 bases). The V and J ends lost 0 bases and 2 bases respectively, with 8 bases between them. This CDR3 spans 14 amino acids. Looked up from germline, CDR1 is SGDLS and CDR2 is YYNGEE. The CDR3 region is CASSVADRQETQYF. In nucleotides, the CDR3 is TGTGCCAGCAGCGTAGCCGACAGGCAAGAGACCCAGTACTTC.

This clone was seen a handful of times. The identical CDR3 is also encoded by other nucleotide sequences in the sample. This chain links TRBV28 with TRBJ1-2; 10 bases align to TRBD1. Germline loops: CDR1 MDHEN, CDR2 SYDVKM. The ends lost 3 bases at V and 0 bases at J; junction bases unmatched: 1. CDR3 length: 15 amino acids. This CDR3 is CASSLTGGSNYGYTF. The CDR3 coding sequence is TGTGCCAGCAGTTTGACAGGGGGCTCTAACTATGGCTACACCTTC.

The J gene is TRBJ1-2, the V gene TRBV12-5; unclear D gene. Between the trimmed V and J ends, which lost 5 bases and 4 bases, there was a span of 11 bases. Per the germline V gene, CDR1 is LGHNT and CDR2 is FRNRAP. The CDR3 has 13 amino acids. CDR3 protein: CASGRTGPYGYTF. The CDR3 DNA reads as TGTGCTAGTGGTCGGACTGGACCCTATGGCTACACCTTC.

The V and J genes are TRBV6-5 and TRBJ1-2; 8 nucleotides align to TRBD1. This CDR3 region has 15 residues. The trim removed 6 bases at V and 9 bases at J, leaving 15 bases unmatched. Germline V gives CDR1 MNHEY, CDR2 SVGAGI. The chain's CDR3 is CASRQEDRGEKSYTF. The CDR3 bases are TGTGCCAGCAGGCAAGAAGACAGGGGTGAGAAAAGCTACACCTTC.

The rearrangement joins TRBV3-1 (or the pseudogene TRBV3-2) to TRBJ2-1, with TRBD1 matching 11 bases. V shed 4 bases and J 0 bases; nucleotides not matched to a gene: 2. The CDR3 has 16 residues. CDR1 is LGHDT and CDR2 is YNNKEL in the germline V gene (reference sequence). The CDR3 is CASSPGTGGSYNEQFF. The CDR3, as DNA: TGTGCCAGCAGCCCTGGGACAGGGGGCTCCTACAATGAGCAGTTCTTC.

The V gene is TRBV5-1, the J gene TRBJ2-6; D is uncertain. CDR1 is SGHRS, CDR2 YFSETQ, per germline. Trimming removed 4 bases at V and 4 bases at J, with 9 bases between. The CDR3 loop spans 14 amino acids. The CDR3 nucleotides are TGCGCCAGCAGCCCCCGTATGGGGGCCAACGTCCTGACTTTC. Translation gives CASSPRMGANVLTF.

The chain uses TRBV30 and TRBJ2-2; no clear D gene. V lost 3 bases to trimming and J lost 0 bases, with 11 bases between them. This CDR3 spans 15 amino acids. CDR1 is GTSNPN, CDR2 SVGIG, per germline (reference sequence). The CDR3 coding sequence is TGTGCCTGGAGCCCCGGAGCCCCGAACACCGGGGAGCTGTTTTTT. Amino acid sequence: CAWSPGAPNTGELFF.

J is TRBJ1-6 and V is TRBV30, with a possible D match to TRBD1 (6 bases). V shed 3 bases and J shed 10 bases, with 25 bases lying between them. The CDR3 has 17 amino acids. Germline V gene data show CDR1 as GTSNPN and CDR2 as SVGIG (reference sequence). The CDR3 nucleotides are TGTGCCTGGAGGGGAAGGATGAACAGGGACGTTGGATCACCCCTCCACTTT. Its protein is CAWRGRMNRDVGSPLHF.

The chain recombines TRBV21-1 with TRBJ1-1; the table's D gene call, TRBD1, was not cross checked with the DNA. TRBV21-1 is termed a pseudogene. This CDR3 region has 18 residues. CDR3: CASSAFRTGGTGNTEAFF. The CDR3 DNA reads TGTGCCAGCAGCGCCTTCCGGACAGGCGGAACCGGGAACACTGAAGCTTTCTTT.

The J gene is TRBJ1-6, the V gene TRBV7-2; 7 bases match TRBD1. V was clipped by 3 bases and J by 9 bases; unmatched bases: 5. CDR1 is SGHTA and CDR2 is FQGNSA in the germline V gene. CDR3 length equals 14 residues. The CDR3 sequence: CASSFQGVASPLHF. CDR3 bases: TGTGCCAGCAGCTTTCAGGGGGTGGCTTCACCCCTCCACTTT.

The J gene is TRBJ2-2, the V gene TRBV6-2 or TRBV6-3, with D tentatively TRBD1 (5 bases). CDR1 and CDR2 from the germline V gene are MNHEY and SVGEGT. This CDR3 is built from 14 residues. V shed 4 bases and J shed 2 bases, with 8 bases lying between them. Here the CDR3 DNA reads TGTGCCAGCAGTTCCCAGGGAAACACCGGGGAGCTGTTTTTT. Protein product: CASSSQGNTGELFF.

The J gene is TRBJ1-1, the V gene TRBV30, with a possible D match to TRBD1 (5 bases). The CDR3 is 13 residues long. The germline V and J ends were trimmed by 5 bases and 5 bases, with 15 bases remaining between them. Germline CDR1 and CDR2: GTSNPN and SVGIG (reference sequence). In DNA form, the CDR3 reads TGTGCCTGGGCCCCCCTGGCAGGGACTGAAGCTTTCTTT. It yields the protein CAWAPLAGTEAFF.

This clone was seen only a few times. CDR3: CASTPGGRLHYGYTF. CDR3 bases: TGTGCCAGCACCCCGGGGGGGAGATTGCACTATGGCTACACCTTC. The V gene is TRBV28, the J gene TRBJ1-2; a weak D match, TRBD1 (5 bases). This CDR3 has 15 amino acids. Germline values: CDR1 MDHEN, CDR2 SYDVKM. V lost 7 bases to trimming and J lost 3 bases, with 18 bases between them.

The chain is built from TRBV29-1 and TRBJ1-2; 8 bases are shared with TRBD1. The CDR3 is 14 amino acids. Germline assignment: CDR1 SQVTM and CDR2 ANQGSEA. With 5 bases clipped from V and 4 bases from J, the junction kept 9 bases outside the gene matches. The CDR3 coding sequence is TGCAGCGTTCTGACCATGGACAGGGCCTATGGCTACACCTTC. This codes for CSVLTMDRAYGYTF.